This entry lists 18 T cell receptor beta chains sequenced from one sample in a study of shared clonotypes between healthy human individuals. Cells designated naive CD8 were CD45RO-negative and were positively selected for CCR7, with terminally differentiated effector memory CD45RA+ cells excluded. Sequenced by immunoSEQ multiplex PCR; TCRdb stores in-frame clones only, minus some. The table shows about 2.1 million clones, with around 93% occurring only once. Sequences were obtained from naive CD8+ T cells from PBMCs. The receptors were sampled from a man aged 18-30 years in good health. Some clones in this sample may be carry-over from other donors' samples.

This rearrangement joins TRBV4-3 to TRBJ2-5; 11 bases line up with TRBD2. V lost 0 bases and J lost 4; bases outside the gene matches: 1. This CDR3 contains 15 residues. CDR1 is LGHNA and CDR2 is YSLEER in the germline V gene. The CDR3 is CASSQELAGGETQYF. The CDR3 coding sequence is TGCGCCAGCAGCCAAGAGCTAGCGGGAGGAGAGACCCAGTACTTC.

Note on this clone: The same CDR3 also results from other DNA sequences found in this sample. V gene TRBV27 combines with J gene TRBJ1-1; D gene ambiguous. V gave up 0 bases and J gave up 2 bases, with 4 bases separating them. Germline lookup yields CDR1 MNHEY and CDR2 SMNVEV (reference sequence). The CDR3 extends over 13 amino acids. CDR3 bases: TGTGCCAGCAGTTTATCAAGAAACACTGAAGCTTTCTTT. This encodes CASSLSRNTEAFF.

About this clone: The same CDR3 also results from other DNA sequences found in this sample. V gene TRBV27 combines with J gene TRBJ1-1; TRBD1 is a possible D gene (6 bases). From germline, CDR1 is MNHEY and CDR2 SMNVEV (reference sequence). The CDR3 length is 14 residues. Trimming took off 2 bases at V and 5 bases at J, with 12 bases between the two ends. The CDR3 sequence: CASSLRQAGTEAFF. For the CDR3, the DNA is TGTGCCAGCAGTTTACGACAGGCGGGAACTGAAGCTTTCTTT.

The CDR3 coding sequence is TGCGCCAGCAGACAGGGGGACTATGGCTACACCTTC. Protein sequence: CASRQGDYGYTF. The chain links TRBV5-1 to TRBJ1-2; 8 nucleotides agree with TRBD1. This CDR3 spans 12 amino acids. V shed 5 bases, J shed 3 bases, and the junction held 0 bases outside the gene matches. CDR1 is SGHRS, CDR2 YFSETQ, per germline.

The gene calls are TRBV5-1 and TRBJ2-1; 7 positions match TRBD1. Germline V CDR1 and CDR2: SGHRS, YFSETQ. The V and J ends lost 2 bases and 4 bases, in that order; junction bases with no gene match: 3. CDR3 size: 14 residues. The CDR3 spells CASSLPQGYNEQFF. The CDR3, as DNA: TGCGCCAGCAGCTTACCACAGGGGTACAATGAGCAGTTCTTC.

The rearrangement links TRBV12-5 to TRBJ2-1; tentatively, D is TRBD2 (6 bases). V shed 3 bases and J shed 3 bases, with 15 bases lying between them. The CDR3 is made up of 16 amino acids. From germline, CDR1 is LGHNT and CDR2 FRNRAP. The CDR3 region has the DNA TGTGCTAGTGGTTTTACCTCTAGCGCCCGCTACAATGAGCAGTTCTTC. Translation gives CASGFTSSARYNEQFF.

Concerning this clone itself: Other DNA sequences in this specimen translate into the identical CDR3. The CDR3 bases are TGTGCCAGCAGTTCCCGGGGTAGCAATCAGCCCCAGCATTTT. It codes for CASSSRGSNQPQHF. This chain connects TRBV28 to TRBJ1-5, with no clear D. This CDR3 has 14 residues. Germline values: CDR1 MDHEN, CDR2 SYDVKM. V was pared by 4 bases and J by 0 bases, with 7 bases between.

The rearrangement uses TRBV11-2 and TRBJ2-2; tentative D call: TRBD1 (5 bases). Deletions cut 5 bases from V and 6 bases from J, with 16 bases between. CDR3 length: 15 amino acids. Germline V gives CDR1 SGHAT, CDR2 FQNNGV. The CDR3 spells CASSPSGAFAGELFF. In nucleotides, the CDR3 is TGTGCCAGCAGCCCTAGTGGGGCCTTCGCCGGGGAGCTGTTTTTT. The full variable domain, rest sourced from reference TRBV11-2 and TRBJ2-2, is EAGVAQSPRYKIIEKRQSVAFWCNPISGHATLYWYQQILGQGPKLLIQFQNNGVVDDSQLPKDRFSAERLKGVDSTLKIQPAKLEDSAVYLCASSPSGAFAGELFFGEGSRLTVL.

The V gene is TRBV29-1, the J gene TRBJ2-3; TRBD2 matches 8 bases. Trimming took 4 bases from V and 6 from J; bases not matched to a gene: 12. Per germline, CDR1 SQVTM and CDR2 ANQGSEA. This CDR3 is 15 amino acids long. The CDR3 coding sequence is TGCAGCGTTGGGGAATTAGCGGGAATAGCGGATACGCAGTATTTT. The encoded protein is CSVGELAGIADTQYF.

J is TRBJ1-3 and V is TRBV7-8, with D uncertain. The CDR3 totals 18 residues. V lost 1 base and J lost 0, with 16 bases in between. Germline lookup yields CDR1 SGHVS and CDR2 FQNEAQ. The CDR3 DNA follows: TGTGCCAGCAGCTTAGATTGGGCGACGGAGAGCTCTGGAAACACCATATATTTT. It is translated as CASSLDWATESSGNTIYF.

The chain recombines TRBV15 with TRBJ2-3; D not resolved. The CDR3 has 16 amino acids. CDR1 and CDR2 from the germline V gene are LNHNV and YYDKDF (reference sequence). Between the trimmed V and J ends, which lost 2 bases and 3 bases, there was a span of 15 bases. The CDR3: CATSRLPQSSTDTQYF. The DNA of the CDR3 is TGTGCCACCAGCAGACTACCACAGAGTTCAACAGATACGCAGTATTTT.

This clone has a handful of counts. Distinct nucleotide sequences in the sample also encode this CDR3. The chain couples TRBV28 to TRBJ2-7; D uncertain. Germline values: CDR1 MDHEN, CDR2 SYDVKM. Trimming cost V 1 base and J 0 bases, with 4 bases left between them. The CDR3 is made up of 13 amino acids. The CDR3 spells CASSLSSSYEQYF. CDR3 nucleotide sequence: TGTGCCAGCAGTTTATCCAGCTCCTACGAGCAGTACTTC.

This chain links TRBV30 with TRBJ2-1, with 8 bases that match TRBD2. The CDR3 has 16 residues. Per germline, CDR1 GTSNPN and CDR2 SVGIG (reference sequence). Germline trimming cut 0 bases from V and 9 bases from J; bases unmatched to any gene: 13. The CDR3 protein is CAWSVLHRSGRGEQFF. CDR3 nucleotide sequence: TGTGCCTGGAGTGTACTTCACAGGAGCGGGAGAGGTGAGCAGTTCTTC.

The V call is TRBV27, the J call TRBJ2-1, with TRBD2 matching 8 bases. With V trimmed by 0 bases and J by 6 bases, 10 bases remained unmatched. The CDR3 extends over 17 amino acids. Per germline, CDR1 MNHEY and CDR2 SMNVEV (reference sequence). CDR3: CASSLSTGLDPINEQFF. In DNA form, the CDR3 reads TGTGCCAGCAGTTTATCAACGGGACTAGACCCTATCAATGAGCAGTTCTTC.

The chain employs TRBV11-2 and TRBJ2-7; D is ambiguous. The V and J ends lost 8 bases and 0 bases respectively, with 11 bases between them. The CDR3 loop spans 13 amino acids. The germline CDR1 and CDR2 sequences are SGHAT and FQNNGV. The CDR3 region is CASSEFSSYEQYF. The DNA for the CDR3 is TGTGCCAGCTCGGAGTTTTCCTCCTACGAGCAGTACTTC.

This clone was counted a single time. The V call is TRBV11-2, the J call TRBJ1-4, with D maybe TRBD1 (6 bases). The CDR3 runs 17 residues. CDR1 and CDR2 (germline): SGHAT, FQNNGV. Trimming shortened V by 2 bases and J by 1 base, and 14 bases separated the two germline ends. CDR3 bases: TGTGCCAGCAGCTTATATTCCGCCAGGGGAACTAATGAAAAACTGTTTTTT. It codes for CASSLYSARGTNEKLFF.

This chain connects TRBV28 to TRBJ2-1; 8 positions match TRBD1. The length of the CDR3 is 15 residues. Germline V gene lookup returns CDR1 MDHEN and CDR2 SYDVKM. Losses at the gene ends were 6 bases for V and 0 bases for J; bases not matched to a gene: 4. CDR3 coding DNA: TGTGCCAGCAGCTGGACAGGGAGCTCCTACAATGAGCAGTTCTTC. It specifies CASSWTGSSYNEQFF.

This CDR3 is CASSHRAIASNQPQHF. The CDR3 region has the DNA TGCGCCAGCAGCCACCGGGCTATTGCAAGCAATCAGCCCCAGCATTTT. The chain joins TRBV4-1 to TRBJ1-5; D is unclear. V dropped 3 bases and J dropped 1 base, with 13 bases sitting between them. CDR1 and CDR2 from the germline V gene are MGHRA and YSYEKL. The CDR3 contains 16 residues.